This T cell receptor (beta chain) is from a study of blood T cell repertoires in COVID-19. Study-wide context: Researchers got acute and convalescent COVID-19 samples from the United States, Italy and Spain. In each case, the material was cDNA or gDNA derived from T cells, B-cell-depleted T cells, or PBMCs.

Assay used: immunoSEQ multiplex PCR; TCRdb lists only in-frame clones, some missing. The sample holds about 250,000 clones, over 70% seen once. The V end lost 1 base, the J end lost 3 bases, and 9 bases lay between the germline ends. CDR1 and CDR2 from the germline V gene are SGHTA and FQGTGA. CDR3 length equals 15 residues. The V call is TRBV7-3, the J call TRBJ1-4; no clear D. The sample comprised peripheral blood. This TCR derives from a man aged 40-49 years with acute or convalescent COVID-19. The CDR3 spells CASSLIGRSNEKLFF. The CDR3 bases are TGTGCCAGCAGCTTAATCGGCAGGTCTAATGAAAAACTGTTTTTT.